Listed here are 31 T cell receptor beta chains from one sample, sequenced in a study of blood T cell repertoires in COVID-19. The method was immunoSEQ multiplex PCR; TCRdb's version includes in-frame clones alone and lacks a portion of them. The data show roughly 210,000 clones, about 87% seen once. Material: peripheral blood. These receptors were collected from a man between 65 and 79 years old with acute or convalescent COVID-19.

J is TRBJ2-1 and V is TRBV19, with 11 bases lining up with TRBD2. The CDR3 runs 18 residues. Germline V lookup: CDR1 LNHDA, CDR2 SQIVND (reference sequence). The V segment lost 0 bases and the J segment 5 bases; nucleotides outside the gene matches: 9. The CDR3 coding sequence is TGTGCCAGTAGTATAGATCCCCTAGCGGGAGGAGACAACAATGAGCAGTTCTTC. It specifies CASSIDPLAGGDNNEQFF.

The V gene is TRBV7-9, the J gene TRBJ2-5, with unresolved D. The CDR3 is 12 amino acids. Trimming removed 1 base from V and 5 bases from J, with 5 bases in between. Looked up from germline, CDR1 is SEHNR and CDR2 is FQNEAQ (reference sequence). The CDR3 protein is CASSLVLETQYF. DNA of the CDR3: TGTGCCAGCAGCTTAGTATTGGAGACCCAGTACTTC.

The genes are TRBV5-1 and TRBJ2-3; 7 positions agree with TRBD2. Germline V lookup: CDR1 SGHRS, CDR2 YFSETQ. V was pared by 4 bases and J by 1 base, with 9 bases of the junction left unmatched. CDR3 length: 16 residues. CDR3 DNA sequence: TGCGCCAGCAGCGATCTAAAGCGGGGCGGCACAGATACGCAGTATTTT. This codes for CASSDLKRGGTDTQYF.

This chain connects TRBV2 to TRBJ2-5, with 8 bases fitting TRBD1. The CDR3 runs 13 residues. Germline CDR1 and CDR2: SNHLY and FYNNEI. V shed 7 bases and J 3 bases; nucleotides not matched to a gene: 4. The CDR3 protein is CASTADREETQYF. The DNA of the CDR3 is TGTGCCAGCACCGCGGACAGGGAAGAGACCCAGTACTTC.

The rearrangement joins TRBV28 to TRBJ1-2; the D is unclear. This CDR3 contains 14 residues. Between the trimmed V and J ends, which lost 10 bases and 4 bases, there was a span of 19 bases. Looked up from germline, CDR1 is MDHEN and CDR2 is SYDVKM. The CDR3 loop reads CATRVSSGVYGYTF. The CDR3 DNA is TGTGCCACCAGAGTTTCGTCCGGTGTCTATGGCTACACCTTC.

The V call is TRBV7-9, the J call TRBJ2-3, with no clear D. Trimming cost V 1 base and J 1 base, with 12 bases left between them. CDR3 length: 16 residues. Germline V CDR1 and CDR2: SEHNR, FQNEAQ (reference sequence). DNA of the CDR3: TGTGCCAGCAGCTTAGTCGGGTTAGGCGGCACAGATACGCAGTATTTT. Translating gives CASSLVGLGGTDTQYF.

CDR3 nucleotides: TGTGCCAGCTCATCCCTTCCTCGACGGACTAGCGGGAGTTTTGCTGGGGCCAACGTCCTGACTTTC. Protein product: CASSSLPRRTSGSFAGANVLTF. This chain links TRBV18 with TRBJ2-6; 13 nucleotides match TRBD2. The CDR3 extends over 22 amino acids. Losses at the gene ends were 5 bases for V and 2 bases for J; bases not matched to a gene: 18. Germline-derived CDR1 and CDR2 are KGHSH and LQKENI. Drawing the rest from reference TRBV18 and TRBJ2-6, the complete variable domain is NAGVMQNPRHLVRRRGQEARLRCSPMKGHSHVYWYRQLPEEGLKFMVYLQKENIIDESGMPKERFSAEFPKEGPSILRIQQVVRGDSAAYFCASSSLPRRTSGSFAGANVLTFGAGSRLTVL.

The rearrangement links TRBV10-3 to TRBJ2-3, with D maybe TRBD2 (6 bases). Trimming left V 6 bases short and J 4 bases short, with 20 bases between. Germline loops: CDR1 ENHRY, CDR2 SYGVKD. The length of the CDR3 is 16 residues. DNA for the CDR3: TGTGCCATCAGGAAGGACTTTTCGGGCGGGGCAGATACGCAGTATTTT. Its translation is CAIRKDFSGGADTQYF.

This chain's CDR3 is CASGLVLSFRQPQHF. The CDR3, as DNA: TGTGCTAGTGGTTTGGTATTGTCGTTTCGTCAGCCCCAGCATTTT. V is TRBV12-5 and J is TRBJ1-5; D unclear. The V gene lost 0 bases and the J gene lost 6 bases, with 12 bases spanning the gap. The CDR3 extends over 15 amino acids. Germline CDR1 LGHNT, CDR2 FRNRAP. The variable domain in full, with the rest retrieved from reference TRBV12-5 and TRBJ1-5, is DARVTQTPRHKVTEMGQEVTMRCQPILGHNTVFWYRQTMMQGLELLAYFRNRAPLDDSGMPKDRFSAEMPDATLATLKIQPSEPRDSAVYFCASGLVLSFRQPQHFGDGTRLSIL.

This chain joins TRBV20-1 and TRBJ2-5, with D possibly matching TRBD1 (5 bases). This CDR3 comprises 12 residues. V shed 3 bases and J shed 7 bases, with 12 bases lying between them. Germline V lookup: CDR1 DFQATT, CDR2 SNEGSKA (reference sequence). The CDR3 reads CSASNRPGTQYF. The CDR3 region has the DNA TGCAGTGCTAGTAACAGGCCGGGGACCCAGTACTTC.

This chain joins TRBV28 and TRBJ2-1; 13 positions match TRBD2. Germline CDR1 reads MDHEN; CDR2 reads SYDVKM. V lost 3 bases to trimming and J lost 8 bases; unmatched junction nucleotides: 16. The CDR3 runs to 19 residues. The CDR3 nucleotides read TGTGCCAGCAGTTTCCTGGGACGTCTAACTAGCGGGAGGGCCTATGAGCAGTTCTTC. This gives the protein CASSFLGRLTSGRAYEQFF.

The chain carries TRBV30 and TRBJ2-5; 7 positions match TRBD2. This CDR3 has 20 amino acids. CDR1 is GTSNPN, CDR2 SVGIG, per germline (reference sequence). The J segment lost 4 bases and the V segment lost 0 bases, leaving 23 bases of the junction unmatched. The CDR3 DNA reads as TGTGCCTGGAGTGTACTCTCTTTATGGCGGGAGAGACATGGGGCAGAGACCCAGTACTTC. Translating it yields CAWSVLSLWRERHGAETQYF.

This sequence joins TRBV7-8 and TRBJ2-7; 10 bases line up with TRBD2. Germline V gene data show CDR1 as SGHVS and CDR2 as FQNEAQ. CDR3 length: 17 residues. J lost 4 bases, V lost 2 bases, and 11 bases had no gene match. DNA of the CDR3: TGTGCCAGCAGCTTAATTTTTACTAGCGGGAAAGCGTACGAGCAGTACTTC. Protein: CASSLIFTSGKAYEQYF.

The gene calls are TRBV4-1 and TRBJ2-2; the D gene is possibly TRBD2 (5 bases). Germline V gives CDR1 MGHRA, CDR2 YSYEKL. Trimming stripped 2 bases from V and 0 bases from J, with 13 bases between. The CDR3 extends over 17 amino acids. CDR3 protein: CASSQWAGTTNTGELFF. CDR3 nucleotide sequence: TGCGCCAGCAGCCAATGGGCGGGTACGACGAACACCGGGGAGCTGTTTTTT.

The rearrangement joins TRBV2 to TRBJ1-6; TRBD1 matches 11 bases. Germline V gene sequence: CDR1 SNHLY, CDR2 FYNNEI. The CDR3 spans 15 residues. The J segment lost 6 bases and the V segment lost 8 bases, leaving 6 bases of the junction unmatched. CDR3: CASFQGQGGNSPLHF. DNA for the CDR3: TGTGCCAGCTTCCAGGGACAGGGGGGTAATTCACCCCTCCACTTT.

The chain joins TRBV6-6 to TRBJ1-3; TRBD1 is a possible D gene (6 bases). CDR1 and CDR2 from the germline V gene are MNHNY and SVGAGI (reference sequence). V was pared by 10 bases and J by 2 bases, with 12 bases between. CDR3 size: 13 residues. CDR3 protein: CATTGFTGNTIYF. The CDR3 bases are TGTGCCACCACAGGGTTCACTGGAAACACCATATATTTT.

The chain combines TRBV28 with TRBJ1-5, with TRBD1 matching 9 bases. Trimming cost V 6 bases and J 4 bases; bases outside gene matches: 19. CDR3 length equals 19 residues. Germline V gives CDR1 MDHEN, CDR2 SYDVKM. The CDR3 nucleotides read TGTGCCAGCAGCCAGACCGGGACAGGGTACCGTTTCCGGAATCAGCCCCAGCATTTT. Translating it yields CASSQTGTGYRFRNQPQHF.

The rearrangement uses TRBV19 and TRBJ1-5; D is perhaps TRBD1 (6 bases). From germline, CDR1 is LNHDA and CDR2 SQIVND (reference sequence). CDR3 length: 16 residues. The V end lost 4 bases, the J end lost 4 bases, and 17 bases lay between the germline ends. The CDR3 coding sequence is TGTGCCAGTAGTAACGTCGGCACAGGGTGGAATCAGCCCCAGCATTTT. Its protein is CASSNVGTGWNQPQHF.

A few counts support this clone. V is TRBV27 and J is TRBJ1-6, with D possibly being TRBD1 (5 bases). This CDR3 region has 14 residues. Per germline, CDR1 MNHEY and CDR2 SMNVEV (reference sequence). Between the trimmed V and J ends, which lost 3 bases and 7 bases, there was a span of 10 bases. CDR3 residues: CASSFVQENSPLHF. CDR3 nucleotides: TGTGCCAGCAGTTTTGTACAGGAGAATTCACCCCTCCACTTT.

CDR3 sequence reads: CASSRTDGADTQYF. Written as DNA, the CDR3 is TGCGCCAGCAGCCGGACTGATGGGGCAGATACGCAGTATTTT. The chain recombines TRBV4-3 with TRBJ2-3; D possibly corresponds to TRBD2 (5 bases). Germline lookup yields CDR1 LGHNA and CDR2 YSLEER. There are 14 residues in the CDR3. Trimming stripped 4 bases from V and 4 bases from J, with 12 bases between.

The chain is built from TRBV19 and TRBJ1-5; 9 bases agree with TRBD1. Germline V gene sequence: CDR1 LNHDA, CDR2 SQIVND (reference sequence). CDR3 length: 13 amino acids. The junction had 6 bases not matched to a gene; V was cut back by 4 bases and J by 11 bases. The CDR3 nucleotides read TGTGCCAGTAGTAAGGGACAGGGTGCGACCCAGCATTTT. Protein sequence: CASSKGQGATQHF.

The chain joins TRBV10-3 to TRBJ1-2, with 7 bases aligning to TRBD1. Germline-derived CDR1 and CDR2 are ENHRY and SYGVKD. The CDR3 is 13 amino acids. Trimming took 5 bases from V and 6 from J; bases not matched to a gene: 6. CDR3 DNA: TGTGCCATCAGTCTCAGGGGGGAGGATGGCTACACCTTC. Translated, it gives CAISLRGEDGYTF.

The J gene is TRBJ2-6, the V gene TRBV19, with D possibly matching TRBD1 (6 bases). There are 15 residues in the CDR3. Germline V gene lookup returns CDR1 LNHDA and CDR2 SQIVND (reference sequence). V lost 9 bases and J 0 bases, leaving 12 bases between the germline ends. DNA for the CDR3: TGTGCCAGCAAACAGGGTAGCTCTGGGGCCAACGTCCTGACTTTC. Translated: CASKQGSSGANVLTF.

Written as DNA, the CDR3 is TGTGCCAGCAGCTTAGAGGGCAGCCCCTACAATGAGCAGTTCTTC. This encodes CASSLEGSPYNEQFF. The rearrangement links TRBV11-2 to TRBJ2-1; D is unclear. V lost 0 bases to trimming and J lost 2 bases, with 8 bases between them. This CDR3 has 15 amino acids. Looked up from germline, CDR1 is SGHAT and CDR2 is FQNNGV.

This clone was counted at least ten times. DNA for the CDR3: TGTGCCATCACTAGGGACAGGGGGGGCCTCGGTGGCTACACCTTC. Encoded protein: CAITRDRGGLGGYTF. V is TRBV10-3 and J is TRBJ1-2; 11 bases are a match to TRBD1. The CDR3 has 15 residues. V was pared by 7 bases and J by 7 bases, with 11 bases of the junction left unmatched. Looked up from germline, CDR1 is ENHRY and CDR2 is SYGVKD.

The chain links TRBV9 to TRBJ1-2; 7 bases line up with TRBD1. V was clipped by 0 bases and J by 8 bases; unmatched bases: 7. The CDR3 sequence is 14 residues long. Germline assignment: CDR1 SGDLS and CDR2 YYNGEE. CDR3: CASSVADRDGGYTF. Here the CDR3 DNA reads TGTGCCAGCAGCGTAGCTGACAGGGACGGCGGCTACACCTTC.

Only a few counts were recorded for this clone. V and J are TRBV15 and TRBJ1-6; D gene uncertain. Germline assignment: CDR1 LNHNV and CDR2 YYDKDF (reference sequence). Deletions cut 4 bases from V and 7 bases from J, with 8 bases between. CDR3 length: 13 amino acids. The CDR3 DNA is TGTGCCACCAGCATACAAACCAATTCACCCCTCCACTTT. Protein: CATSIQTNSPLHF.

The rearrangement links TRBV11-3 to TRBJ2-1; 7 bases align to TRBD2. V trimming: 3 bases; J trimming: 2 bases; junction bases outside the gene matches: 4. This CDR3 comprises 15 residues. From germline, CDR1 is SGHNT and CDR2 YENEEA. DNA for the CDR3: TGTGCCAGCAGCTTCTCTAGCGGTACCTACAATGAGCAGTTCTTC. As protein: CASSFSSGTYNEQFF.

The V and J genes are TRBV30 and TRBJ1-1; 7 bases match TRBD1. Germline trimming cut 2 bases from V and 2 bases from J; bases unmatched to any gene: 5. The CDR3 contains 14 residues. Germline values: CDR1 GTSNPN, CDR2 SVGIG (reference sequence). The CDR3 DNA reads TGTGCCTGGAGTATCGGGACAGCTAACACTGAAGCTTTCTTT. Amino acids: CAWSIGTANTEAFF.

This chain uses TRBV11-2 with TRBJ1-2; 10 nucleotides match TRBD1. V was clipped by 1 base and J by 4 bases; unmatched bases: 3. This CDR3 is 15 amino acids long. The germline V gene encodes CDR1 SGHAT and CDR2 FQNNGV. This CDR3 is CASSLGTGGLYGYTF. The CDR3 nucleotides read TGTGCCAGCAGCTTAGGGACAGGGGGACTCTATGGCTACACCTTC.

The V gene is TRBV4-3, the J gene TRBJ2-7, with TRBD2 matching over 7 bases. The germline V gene encodes CDR1 LGHNA and CDR2 YSLEER. Losses at the gene ends were 2 bases for V and 4 bases for J; bases not matched to a gene: 5. This CDR3 contains 14 residues. The CDR3 region is CASSQHTAGYEQYF. DNA of the CDR3: TGCGCCAGCAGCCAACATACAGCGGGATACGAGCAGTACTTC.